These 6 T cell receptor beta chains originate from one sample sequenced in a study of T cells in Graves' hyperthyroidism and ophthalmopathy (dated by TCRdb to the late 2010s). Library construction relied on multiplex PCR. The reads were generated on an Illumina HiSeq 2000. The TCR beta CDR3 regions were amplified from the RNA transcripts. For the first round of RT-PCR on the TCR CDR3, the HTBI primer set was used together with the Qiagen OneStep RT-PCR kit. The raw public reads went through TCRdb reprocessing: fastp at Q25, MiXCR clone calling, in-frame beta chains kept. A single entry per CDR3 protein holds the most common genes and DNA from its merged rows. The sample table contains about 500,000 distinct CDR3 sequences; only one count was recorded for about 15% of them. The ten largest clones add up to about 29% of the sample. The sequenced material came from blood. The receptors derive from a woman in her thirties with Graves' ophthalmopathy.

This clonotype was picked up a small number of times. The J gene is TRBJ1-5, the V gene TRBV20-1; D may be TRBD1 (5 bases). Germline loops: CDR1 DFQATT, CDR2 SNEGSKA (reference sequence). CDR3 length: 15 amino acids. Trimming took 0 bases from V and 6 from J, leaving 15 bases between them. DNA for the CDR3: TGCAGTGCTAGAGATGGGGGGGACCCCATTCAGCCCCAGCATTTT. This sequence encodes CSARDGGDPIQPQHF.

The chain links TRBV7-2 to TRBJ2-7, with unresolved D. Trimming cost V 5 bases and J 5 bases, with 19 bases left between them. The CDR3 has 15 amino acids. The germline V gene has CDR1 SGHTA and CDR2 FQGNSA. CDR3 region: CASSLQVGSINEQYF. The DNA of the CDR3 is TGTGCCAGCAGCCTCCAGGTGGGCAGCATTAACGAGCAGTACTTC.

V and J are TRBV5-1 and TRBJ2-5; possibly TRBD2 for D (5 bases). The CDR3 is made up of 15 amino acids. V shed 1 base and J shed 5 bases, with 15 bases lying between them. CDR1 is SGHRS and CDR2 is YFSETQ in the germline V gene. The CDR3 nucleotides read TGCGCCAGCAGCTTGAGTGGTGGGAGTAGGGAGACCCAGTACTTC. This gives the protein CASSLSGGSRETQYF.

Details on this clonotype: A much bigger clone sits one base away, suggesting this may be a read error. The gene calls are TRBV20-1 and TRBJ1-5; unclear D gene. CDR3 size: 14 residues. V dropped 6 bases and J dropped 0 bases, with 12 bases sitting between them. Germline lookup yields CDR1 DFQATT and CDR2 SNEGSKA (reference sequence). This chain's CDR3 is CSAQVLDSNQPQHF. In DNA form, the CDR3 reads TGCAGTGCCCAAGTACTCGATAGCAATCAGCCCCAGCATTTT.

This clonotype appeared many times. The V call is TRBV12-3 or TRBV12-4, the J call TRBJ1-5, with 9 nucleotides matching TRBD1. V lost 3 bases, J lost 5 bases, and 5 bases stayed unmatched. This CDR3 region has 15 residues. The CDR3 spells CASSFGQGSDQPQHF. The CDR3 bases are TGTGCCAGCAGTTTCGGACAGGGGAGTGATCAGCCCCAGCATTTT.

This clonotype was detected many times. The chain carries TRBV11-2 and TRBJ2-7; TRBD2 is a possible D gene (6 bases). Germline-derived CDR1 and CDR2 are SGHAT and FQNNGV. Deletions cut 5 bases from V and 4 bases from J, with 12 bases between. The CDR3 extends over 13 amino acids. This CDR3 reads CASSRFGGYEQYF. In nucleotides, the CDR3 is TGTGCCAGCAGCCGATTCGGGGGATACGAGCAGTACTTC.